This TCR beta chain emerged from a study of PD-1 blockade in classical Hodgkin lymphoma. Regarding time point: cycle 4 day 1 (C4D1), after 5 to 7 weeks of nivolumab. All patients relapsed after autologous stem cell transplantation, and brentuximab vedotin exposure varied. Purification of CD4+ T cells from thawed PBMCs was achieved by magnetic negative selection. TCRdb's copy holds only in-frame clones and misses some; the assay was immunoSEQ multiplex PCR. The sample has 15,000 to 20,000 clones; approximately 72% are singletons. Study results and caveats: Complete responders possessed baseline diversity comparable to newly diagnosed patients. According to reports, newly diagnosed patients had lower baseline TCR diversity than healthy donors, and relapsed/refractory patients had lower baseline TCR diversity still. Diversity in CD4+ TCRs, unlike that measured in CD8+ TCRs, had risen significantly by C4D1.

There are a few counts of this clone. Its antigen is unidentified. The sample was CD4+ T cells from blood, taken before the fourth cycle of nivolumab. The receptor was derived from a human donor with classical Hodgkin lymphoma.

The CDR3 here is CASSLAYRGYTEAFF. The CDR3 nucleotides read TGTGCCAGCAGCTTAGCGTACAGGGGATACACTGAAGCTTTCTTT. The chain carries TRBV7-6 and TRBJ1-1; 7 positions match TRBD1. CDR1 SGHVS and CDR2 FNYEAQ come from the germline V gene. This CDR3 region has 15 residues. V was pared by 0 bases and J by 3 bases, with 4 bases of the junction left unmatched.